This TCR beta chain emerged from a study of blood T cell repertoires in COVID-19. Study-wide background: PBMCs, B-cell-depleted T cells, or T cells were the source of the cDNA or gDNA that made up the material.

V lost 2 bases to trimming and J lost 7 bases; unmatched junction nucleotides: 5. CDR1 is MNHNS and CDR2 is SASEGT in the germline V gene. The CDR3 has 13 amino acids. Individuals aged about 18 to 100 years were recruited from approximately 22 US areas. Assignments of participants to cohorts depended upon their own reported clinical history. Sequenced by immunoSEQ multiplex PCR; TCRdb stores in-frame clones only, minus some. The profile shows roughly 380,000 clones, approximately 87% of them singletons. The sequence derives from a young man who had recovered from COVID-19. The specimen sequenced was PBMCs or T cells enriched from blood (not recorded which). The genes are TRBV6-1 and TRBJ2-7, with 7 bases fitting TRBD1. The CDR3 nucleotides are TGTGCCAGCAGTGAAACAGGGGATGGGGAGCAGTACTTC. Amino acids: CASSETGDGEQYF.